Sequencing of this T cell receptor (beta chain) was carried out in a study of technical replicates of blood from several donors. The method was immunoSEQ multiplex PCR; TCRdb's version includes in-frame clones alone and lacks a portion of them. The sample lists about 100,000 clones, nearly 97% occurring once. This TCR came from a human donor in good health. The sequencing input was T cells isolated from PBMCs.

CDR3: CASSPHNAREEQFF. CDR3 in DNA: TGTGCCAGCAGTCCCCACAACGCCCGGGAGGAGCAGTTCTTC. V is TRBV28 and J is TRBJ2-1, with D perhaps TRBD2 (6 bases). This CDR3 region has 14 residues. Germline assignment: CDR1 MDHEN and CDR2 SYDVKM. V was clipped by 5 bases and J by 10 bases, with 18 bases between them. The full variable domain, its missing parts supplied by reference TRBV28 and TRBJ2-1, is DVKVTQSSRYLVKRTGEKVFLECVQDMDHENMFWYRQDPGLGLRLIYFSYDVKMKEKGDIPEGYSVSREKKERFSLILESASTNQTSMYLCASSPHNAREEQFFGPGTRLTVL.